These 8 T cell receptor beta chains originate from one sample sequenced in a study of T cells in tumors after PD-1 blockade (dated by TCRdb to about 2019). Libraries came from the immunoSEQ multiplex PCR assay. This immuneACCESS table, as held by TCRdb, lists in-frame sequences with V and J called but not all clones. Of the missing ones, under half trace to an unresolved V gene in checked studies; the others have no known cause. The table for this sample lists 4,000 to 5,000 clones; nearly 70% of them were counted only once. Of the sample, roughly 13% is held by the ten largest clones. The time point label on this specimen signifies: before anti-PD-1 therapy. The input for sequencing was tumor tissue, taken before anti-PD-1 treatment. The receptors shown here come from a human donor with basal cell carcinoma.

V and J are TRBV28 and TRBJ1-4; 10 bases are a match to TRBD1. CDR3 size: 14 residues. Trimming removed 5 bases from V and 7 bases from J; junction bases left unmatched: 4. Germline lookup yields CDR1 MDHEN and CDR2 SYDVKM. The CDR3 region has the DNA TGTGCCAGCAGTAAGACAGGGGGCGGTGAAAAACTGTTTTTT. Amino acids: CASSKTGGGEKLFF.

This chain links TRBV28 with TRBJ2-3; 8 bases map to TRBD2. This CDR3 spans 15 amino acids. Germline assignment: CDR1 MDHEN and CDR2 SYDVKM. V was pared by 8 bases and J by 9 bases, with 16 bases of the junction left unmatched. The CDR3 DNA is TGTGCCAGCCCCTTTAGGAAGGCGGGAGGACGCACGCAGTATTTT. This sequence encodes CASPFRKAGGRTQYF. The full variable domain, completed using reference TRBV28 and TRBJ2-3, is DVKVTQSSRYLVKRTGEKVFLECVQDMDHENMFWYRQDPGLGLRLIYFSYDVKMKEKGDIPEGYSVSREKKERFSLILESASTNQTSMYLCASPFRKAGGRTQYFGPGTRLTVL.

There are a few counts of this clone. CDR3 amino acids: CASSWTHRGNTEAFF. For the CDR3, the DNA is TGTGCCAGCAGTTGGACCCACAGGGGGAACACTGAAGCTTTCTTT. The V gene is TRBV28, the J gene TRBJ1-1; 7 bases match TRBD1. Germline trimming cut 4 bases from V and 1 base from J; bases unmatched to any gene: 6. The V gene's germline CDR1 is MDHEN and CDR2 SYDVKM. The CDR3 contains 15 residues. The full variable domain, with the rest looked up from reference TRBV28 and TRBJ1-1, is DVKVTQSSRYLVKRTGEKVFLECVQDMDHENMFWYRQDPGLGLRLIYFSYDVKMKEKGDIPEGYSVSREKKERFSLILESASTNQTSMYLCASSWTHRGNTEAFFGQGTRLTVV.

The chain uses TRBV9 and TRBJ1-1; a weak D match, TRBD1 (5 bases). Germline-derived CDR1 and CDR2 are SGDLS and YYNGEE. CDR3 size: 13 residues. The V gene lost 4 bases and the J gene lost 11 bases, with 18 bases spanning the gap. Here the CDR3 reads CASSSQLGPTAFF. In DNA, the CDR3 is TGTGCCAGCAGCTCCCAATTGGGGCCCACGGCTTTCTTT.

This clone appeared once. The V and J genes are TRBV6-2 or TRBV6-3 and TRBJ1-5; no firm D call. The CDR3 spans 13 residues. The germline V and J ends were trimmed by 2 bases and 8 bases, with 10 bases remaining between them. Germline V CDR1 and CDR2: MNHEY, SVGEGT. CDR3 nucleotides: TGTGCCAGCAGTTACGGGGAGTATGAGCCCCAGCATTTT. The encoded protein is CASSYGEYEPQHF.

This rearrangement joins TRBV5-1 to TRBJ2-1, with TRBD1 identical over 11 bases. Germline CDR1 is SGHRS and CDR2 is YFSETQ. The CDR3 runs 19 residues. The V segment lost 1 base and the J segment 3 bases; nucleotides outside the gene matches: 12. The CDR3 sequence is CASSLFGQGARGIYNEQFF. CDR3 bases: TGCGCCAGCAGCTTGTTTGGACAGGGGGCAAGAGGCATCTACAATGAGCAGTTCTTC.

The genes are TRBV18 and TRBJ2-3; 8 bases fit TRBD1. The CDR3 is made up of 16 amino acids. Germline CDR1 is KGHSH and CDR2 is LQKENI. The V segment lost 3 bases and the J segment 3 bases; nucleotides outside the gene matches: 8. This CDR3 is CASSPSLTGGTDTQYF. DNA of the CDR3: TGTGCCAGCTCACCTTCCCTTACAGGGGGTACAGATACGCAGTATTTT.

The chain joins TRBV4-1 to TRBJ2-3, with 9 bases that match TRBD2. Trimming at V came to 3 bases and at J to 5 bases, leaving 6 bases not matched to a gene. The CDR3 consists of 15 residues. Germline V lookup: CDR1 MGHRA, CDR2 YSYEKL. CDR3 sequence reads: CASSQSGGNKDTQYF. In nucleotides, the CDR3 is TGCGCCAGCAGCCAGAGCGGGGGGAATAAAGATACGCAGTATTTT.